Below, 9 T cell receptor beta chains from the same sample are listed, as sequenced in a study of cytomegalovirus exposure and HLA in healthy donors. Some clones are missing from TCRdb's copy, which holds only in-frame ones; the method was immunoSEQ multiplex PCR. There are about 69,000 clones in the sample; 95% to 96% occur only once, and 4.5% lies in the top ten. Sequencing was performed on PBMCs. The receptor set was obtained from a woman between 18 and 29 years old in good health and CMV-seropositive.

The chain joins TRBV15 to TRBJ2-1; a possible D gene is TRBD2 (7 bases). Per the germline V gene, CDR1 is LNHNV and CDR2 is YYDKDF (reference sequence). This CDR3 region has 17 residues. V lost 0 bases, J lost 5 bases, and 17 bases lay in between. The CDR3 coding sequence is TGTGCCACCAGCAGAGAGGGGGCGAGGACTAGTAACAATGAGCAGTTCTTC. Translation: CATSREGARTSNNEQFF.

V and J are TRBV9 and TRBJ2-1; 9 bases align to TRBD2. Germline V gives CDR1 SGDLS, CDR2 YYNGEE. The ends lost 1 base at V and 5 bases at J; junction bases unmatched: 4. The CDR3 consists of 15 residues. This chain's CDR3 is CASSVSLAGNNEQFF. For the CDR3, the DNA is TGTGCCAGCAGCGTAAGCCTAGCGGGAAACAATGAGCAGTTCTTC.

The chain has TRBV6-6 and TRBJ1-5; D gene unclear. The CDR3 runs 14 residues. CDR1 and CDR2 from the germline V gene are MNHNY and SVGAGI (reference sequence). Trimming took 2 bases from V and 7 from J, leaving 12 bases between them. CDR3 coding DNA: TGTGCCAGCAGTTACCCGGGAGGTGGCCAGCCCCAGCATTTT. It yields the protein CASSYPGGGQPQHF.

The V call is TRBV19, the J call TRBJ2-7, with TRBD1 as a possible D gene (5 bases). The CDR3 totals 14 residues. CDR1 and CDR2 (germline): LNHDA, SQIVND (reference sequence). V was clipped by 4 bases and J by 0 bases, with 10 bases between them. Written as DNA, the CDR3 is TGTGCCAGTAGTAGATCAGGGATCTCCTACGAGCAGTACTTC. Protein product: CASSRSGISYEQYF.

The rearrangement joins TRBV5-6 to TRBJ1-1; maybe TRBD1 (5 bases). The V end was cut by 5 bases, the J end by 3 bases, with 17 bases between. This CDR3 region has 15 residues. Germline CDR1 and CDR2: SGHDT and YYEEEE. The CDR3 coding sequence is TGTGCCAGCAGGGATGGGGGGATAGCGGACACTGAAGCTTTCTTT. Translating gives CASRDGGIADTEAFF.

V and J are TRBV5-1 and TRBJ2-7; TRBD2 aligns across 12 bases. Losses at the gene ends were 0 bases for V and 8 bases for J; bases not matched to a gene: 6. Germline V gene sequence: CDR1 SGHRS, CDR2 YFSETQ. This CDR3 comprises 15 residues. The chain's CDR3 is CASSLGTSGIGQQYF. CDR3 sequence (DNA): TGCGCCAGCAGCTTGGGGACTAGCGGGATAGGCCAGCAGTACTTC.

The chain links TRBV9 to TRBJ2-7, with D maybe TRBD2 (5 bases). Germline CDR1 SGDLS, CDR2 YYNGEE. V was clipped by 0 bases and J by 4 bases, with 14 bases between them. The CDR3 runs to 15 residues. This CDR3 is CASSVGIGGQYEQYF. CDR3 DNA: TGTGCCAGCAGCGTAGGTATAGGAGGTCAGTACGAGCAGTACTTC.

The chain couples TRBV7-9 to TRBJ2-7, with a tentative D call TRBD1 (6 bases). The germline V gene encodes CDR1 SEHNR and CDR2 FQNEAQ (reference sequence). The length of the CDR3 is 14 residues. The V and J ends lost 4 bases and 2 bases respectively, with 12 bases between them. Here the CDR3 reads CASSSRDIPYEQYF. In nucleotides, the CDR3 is TGTGCCAGCAGCTCCCGGGACATACCCTACGAGCAGTACTTC.

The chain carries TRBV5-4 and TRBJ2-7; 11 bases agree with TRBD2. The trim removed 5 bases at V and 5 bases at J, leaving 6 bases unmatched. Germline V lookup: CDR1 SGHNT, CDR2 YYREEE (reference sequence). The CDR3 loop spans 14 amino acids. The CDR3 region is CASSPGLAVHEQYF. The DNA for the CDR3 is TGTGCCAGCAGTCCGGGACTAGCGGTCCACGAGCAGTACTTC.